The present T cell receptor beta chain was sequenced within a study of blood T cell repertoires in COVID-19. On the study more broadly: Samples came from the United States, Italy and Spain, spanning acute and convalescent COVID-19. T cells, B-cell-depleted T cells, or PBMCs provided the cDNA or gDNA that served as material.

As processed by the authors: Nucleated cell counts were estimated from reference gene primer amplification. Produced via immunoSEQ multiplex PCR; TCRdb's table is partial and in-frame only. V and J calls and clone size are as listed in that table; D and trimming were resolved from the DNA. The profile shows about 230,000 clones, 65% to 90% of them singletons. The source of this sequence is a woman in her 50s with acute or convalescent COVID-19. Sequencing input: peripheral blood.

The CDR3 here is CAWRDRGRRTEAFF. Here the CDR3 DNA reads TGTGCCTGGAGGGACAGGGGGCGAAGGACTGAAGCTTTCTTT. This chain uses TRBV30 with TRBJ1-1; 11 bases are a match to TRBD1. CDR1 GTSNPN and CDR2 SVGIG come from the germline V gene (reference sequence). This CDR3 has 14 residues. The V and J ends lost 3 bases and 5 bases, in that order; junction bases with no gene match: 5.